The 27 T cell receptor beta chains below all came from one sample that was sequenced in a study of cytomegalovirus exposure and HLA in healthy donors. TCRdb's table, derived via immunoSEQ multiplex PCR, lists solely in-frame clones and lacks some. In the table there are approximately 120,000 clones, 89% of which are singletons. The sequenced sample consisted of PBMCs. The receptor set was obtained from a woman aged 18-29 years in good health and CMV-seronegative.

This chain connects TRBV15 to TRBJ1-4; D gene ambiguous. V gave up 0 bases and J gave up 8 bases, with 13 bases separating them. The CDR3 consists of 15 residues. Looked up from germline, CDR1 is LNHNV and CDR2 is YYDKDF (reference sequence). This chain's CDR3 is CATSRDKGEWEKLFF. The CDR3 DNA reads TGTGCCACCAGCAGAGACAAGGGAGAATGGGAAAAACTGTTTTTT.

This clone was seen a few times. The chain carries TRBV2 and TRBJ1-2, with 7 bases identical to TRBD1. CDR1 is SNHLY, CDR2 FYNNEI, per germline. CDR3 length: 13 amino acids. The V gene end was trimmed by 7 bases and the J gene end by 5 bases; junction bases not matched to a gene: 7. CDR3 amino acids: CASNEGAGYGYTF. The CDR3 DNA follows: TGTGCCAGCAACGAGGGGGCCGGGTATGGCTACACCTTC.

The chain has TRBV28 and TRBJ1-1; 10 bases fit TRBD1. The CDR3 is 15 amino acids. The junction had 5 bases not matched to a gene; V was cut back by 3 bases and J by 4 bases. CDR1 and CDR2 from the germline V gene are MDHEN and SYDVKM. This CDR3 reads CASSLAGTGATEAFF. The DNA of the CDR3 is TGTGCCAGCAGTTTGGCCGGGACAGGGGCCACTGAAGCTTTCTTT. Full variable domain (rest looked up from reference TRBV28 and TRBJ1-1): DVKVTQSSRYLVKRTGEKVFLECVQDMDHENMFWYRQDPGLGLRLIYFSYDVKMKEKGDIPEGYSVSREKKERFSLILESASTNQTSMYLCASSLAGTGATEAFFGQGTRLTVV.

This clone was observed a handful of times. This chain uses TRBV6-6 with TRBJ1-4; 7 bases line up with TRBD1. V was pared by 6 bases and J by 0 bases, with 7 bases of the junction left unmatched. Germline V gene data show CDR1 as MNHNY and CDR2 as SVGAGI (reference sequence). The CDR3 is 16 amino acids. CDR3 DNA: TGTGCCAGCAGCGACCCACAGGGGCCAACTAATGAAAAACTGTTTTTT. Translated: CASSDPQGPTNEKLFF.

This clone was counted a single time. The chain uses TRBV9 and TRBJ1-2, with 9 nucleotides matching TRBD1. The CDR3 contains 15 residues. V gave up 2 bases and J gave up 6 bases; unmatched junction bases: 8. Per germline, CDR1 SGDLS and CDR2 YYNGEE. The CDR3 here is CASSVLQGAVNGYTF. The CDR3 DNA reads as TGTGCCAGCAGCGTTCTACAGGGGGCGGTTAATGGCTACACCTTC.

Written as DNA, the CDR3 is TGCGCCAGCAGCCAAGACACTGACAGGGGTTACGAGCAGTACGTC. Protein: CASSQDTDRGYEQYV. This sequence joins TRBV4-1 and TRBJ2-7; 8 bases match TRBD1. V dropped 0 bases and J dropped 4; count of bases not matched to a gene: 5. The CDR3 totals 15 residues. Germline assignment: CDR1 MGHRA and CDR2 YSYEKL.

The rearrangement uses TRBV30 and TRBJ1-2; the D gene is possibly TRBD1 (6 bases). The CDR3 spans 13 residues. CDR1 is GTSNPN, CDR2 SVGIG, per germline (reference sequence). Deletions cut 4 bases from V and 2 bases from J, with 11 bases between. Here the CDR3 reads CAWKGGLNYGYTF. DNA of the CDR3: TGTGCCTGGAAAGGGGGTTTGAACTATGGCTACACCTTC. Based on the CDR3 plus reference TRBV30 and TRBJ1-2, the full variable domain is SQTIHQWPATLVQPVGSPLSLECTVEGTSNPNLYWYRQAAGRGLQLLFYSVGIGQISSEVPQNLSASRPQDRQFILSSKKLLLSDSGFYLCAWKGGLNYGYTFGSGTRLTVV.

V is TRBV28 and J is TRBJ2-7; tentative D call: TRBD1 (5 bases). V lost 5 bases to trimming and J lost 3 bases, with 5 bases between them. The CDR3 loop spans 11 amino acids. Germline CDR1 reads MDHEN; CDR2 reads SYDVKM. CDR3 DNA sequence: TGTGCCAGCAGTACAGGCTACGAGCAGTACTTC. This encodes CASSTGYEQYF.

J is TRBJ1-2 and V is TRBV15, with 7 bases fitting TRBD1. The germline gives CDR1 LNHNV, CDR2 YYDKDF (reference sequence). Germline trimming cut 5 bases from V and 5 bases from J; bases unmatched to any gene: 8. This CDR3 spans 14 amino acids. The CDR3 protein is CATSLQGGAYGYTF. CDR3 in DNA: TGTGCCACCAGCTTGCAGGGGGGCGCGTATGGCTACACCTTC.

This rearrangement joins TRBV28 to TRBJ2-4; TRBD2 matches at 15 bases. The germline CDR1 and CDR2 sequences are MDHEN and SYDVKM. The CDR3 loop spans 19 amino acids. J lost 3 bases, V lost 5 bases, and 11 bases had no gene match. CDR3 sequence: CASSAGTSGRLVGKNIQYF. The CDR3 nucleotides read TGTGCCAGCAGTGCGGGGACTAGCGGGAGGCTAGTCGGCAAAAACATTCAGTACTTC. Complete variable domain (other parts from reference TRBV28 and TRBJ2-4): DVKVTQSSRYLVKRTGEKVFLECVQDMDHENMFWYRQDPGLGLRLIYFSYDVKMKEKGDIPEGYSVSREKKERFSLILESASTNQTSMYLCASSAGTSGRLVGKNIQYFGAGTRLSVL.

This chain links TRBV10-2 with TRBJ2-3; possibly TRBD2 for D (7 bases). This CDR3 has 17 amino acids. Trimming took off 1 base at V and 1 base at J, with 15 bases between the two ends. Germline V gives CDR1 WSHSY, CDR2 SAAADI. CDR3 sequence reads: CASSEWRGDYRTDTQYF. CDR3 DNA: TGCGCCAGCAGTGAGTGGAGGGGGGACTATCGCACAGATACGCAGTATTTT.

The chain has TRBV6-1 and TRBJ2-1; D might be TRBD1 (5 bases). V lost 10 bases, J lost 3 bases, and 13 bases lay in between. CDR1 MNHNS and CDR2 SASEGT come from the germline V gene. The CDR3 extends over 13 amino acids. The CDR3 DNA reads TGTGCCACTGACAGATACATCTACAATGAGCAGTTCTTC. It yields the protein CATDRYIYNEQFF.

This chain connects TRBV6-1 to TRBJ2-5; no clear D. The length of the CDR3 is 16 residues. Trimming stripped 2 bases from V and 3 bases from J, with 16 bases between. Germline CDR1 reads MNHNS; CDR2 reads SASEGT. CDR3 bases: TGTGCCAGCAGTGAAAGAGTCGGTGTAACTAAAGAGACCCAGTACTTC. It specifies CASSERVGVTKETQYF.

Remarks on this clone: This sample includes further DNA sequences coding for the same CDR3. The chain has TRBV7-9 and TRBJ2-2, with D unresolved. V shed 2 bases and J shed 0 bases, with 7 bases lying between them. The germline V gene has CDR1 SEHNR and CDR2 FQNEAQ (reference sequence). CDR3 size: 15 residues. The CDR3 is CASSLRGSNTGELFF. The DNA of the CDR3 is TGTGCCAGCAGCTTAAGAGGATCGAACACCGGGGAGCTGTTTTTT.

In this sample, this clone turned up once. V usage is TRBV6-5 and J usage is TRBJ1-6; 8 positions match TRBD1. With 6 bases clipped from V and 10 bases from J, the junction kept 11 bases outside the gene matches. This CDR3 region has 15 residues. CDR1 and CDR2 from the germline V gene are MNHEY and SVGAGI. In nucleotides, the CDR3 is TGTGCCAGCAGGCTGGTTAACAGGGGGTTCTCACCCCTCCACTTT. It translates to CASRLVNRGFSPLHF.

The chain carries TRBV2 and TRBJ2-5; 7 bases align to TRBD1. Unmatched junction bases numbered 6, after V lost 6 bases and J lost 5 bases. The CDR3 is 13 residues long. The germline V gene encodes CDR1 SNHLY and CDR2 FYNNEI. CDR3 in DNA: TGTGCCAGCAGGCCAGACAGGGAGGAGACCCAGTACTTC. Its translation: CASRPDREETQYF.

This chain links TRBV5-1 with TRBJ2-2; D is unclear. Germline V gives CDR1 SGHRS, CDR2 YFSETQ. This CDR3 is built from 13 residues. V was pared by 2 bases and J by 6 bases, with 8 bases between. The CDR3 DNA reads TGCGCCAGCAGCTTTCTCCAGTCCGGGGAGCTGTTTTTT. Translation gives CASSFLQSGELFF.

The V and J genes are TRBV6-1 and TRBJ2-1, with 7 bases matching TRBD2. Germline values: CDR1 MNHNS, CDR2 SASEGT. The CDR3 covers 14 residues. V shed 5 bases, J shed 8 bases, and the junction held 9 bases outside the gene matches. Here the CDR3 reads CASSNNGGRDEQFF. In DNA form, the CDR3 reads TGTGCCAGCAGTAATAATGGCGGGAGAGATGAGCAGTTCTTC.

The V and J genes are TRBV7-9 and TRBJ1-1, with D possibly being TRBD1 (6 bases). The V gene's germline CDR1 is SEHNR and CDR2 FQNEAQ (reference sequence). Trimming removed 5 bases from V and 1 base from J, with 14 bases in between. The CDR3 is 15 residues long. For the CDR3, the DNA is TGTGCCAGCAGCCCTCCCACAGGGCCGAACACTGAAGCTTTCTTT. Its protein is CASSPPTGPNTEAFF. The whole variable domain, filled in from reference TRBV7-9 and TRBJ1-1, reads DTGVSQNPRHKITKRGQNVTFRCDPISEHNRLYWYRQTLGQGPEFLTYFQNEAQLEKSRLLSDRFSAERPKGSFSTLEIQRTEQGDSAMYLCASSPPTGPNTEAFFGQGTRLTVV.

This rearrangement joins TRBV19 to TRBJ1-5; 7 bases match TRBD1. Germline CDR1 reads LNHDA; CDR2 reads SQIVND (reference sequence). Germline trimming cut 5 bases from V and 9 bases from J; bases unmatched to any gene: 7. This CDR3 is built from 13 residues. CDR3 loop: CASSPRGERPQHF. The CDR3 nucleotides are TGTGCCAGTAGTCCCAGGGGGGAGCGGCCCCAGCATTTT.

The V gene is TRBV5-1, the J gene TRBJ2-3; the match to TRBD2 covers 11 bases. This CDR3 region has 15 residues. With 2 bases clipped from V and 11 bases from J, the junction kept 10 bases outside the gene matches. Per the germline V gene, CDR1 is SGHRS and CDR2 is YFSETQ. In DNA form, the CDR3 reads TGCGCCAGCAGCTTCTCTAGCGGGGGGCCCCCCTTGCAGTATTTT. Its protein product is CASSFSSGGPPLQYF.

The CDR3 nucleotides are TGTGCCAGTAGTTTGGACAGGGACCAAGCGGAGGACAAGCAGTACTTC. It translates to CASSLDRDQAEDKQYF. The chain uses TRBV19 and TRBJ2-7, with 8 bases aligning to TRBD1. This CDR3 spans 16 amino acids. J gave up 8 bases and V 5 bases, and 17 bases lay outside the gene matches. CDR1 LNHDA and CDR2 SQIVND come from the germline V gene (reference sequence). Full variable domain (rest looked up from reference TRBV19 and TRBJ2-7): DGGITQSPKYLFRKEGQNVTLSCEQNLNHDAMYWYRQDPGQGLRLIYYSQIVNDFQKGDIAEGYSVSREKKESFPLTVTSAQKNPTAFYLCASSLDRDQAEDKQYFGPGTRLTVT.

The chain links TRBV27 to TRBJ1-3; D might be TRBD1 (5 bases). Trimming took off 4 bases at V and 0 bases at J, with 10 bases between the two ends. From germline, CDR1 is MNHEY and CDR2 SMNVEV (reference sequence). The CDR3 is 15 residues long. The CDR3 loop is CASSSGTTSGNTIYF. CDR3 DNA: TGTGCCAGCAGTTCCGGGACTACCTCTGGAAACACCATATATTTT.

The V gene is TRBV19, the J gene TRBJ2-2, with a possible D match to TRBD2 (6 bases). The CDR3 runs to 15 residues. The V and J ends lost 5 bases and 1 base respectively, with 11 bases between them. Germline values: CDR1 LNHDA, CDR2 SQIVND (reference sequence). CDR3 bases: TGTGCCAGTAGTCTCGGGACTGTGAACACCGGGGAGCTGTTTTTT. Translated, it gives CASSLGTVNTGELFF.

DNA for the CDR3: TGTGCCAGCTCGAGGGTAGAAAACACTGGGGCCAACGTCCTGACTTTC. Amino acid sequence: CASSRVENTGANVLTF. The genes are TRBV5-8 and TRBJ2-6; possible D gene TRBD2, 5 bases. The ends were cut back, 7 bases at V and 2 bases at J, with 16 bases in the middle. The CDR3 runs to 16 residues. The germline V gene has CDR1 SGHTS and CDR2 YDEGEE.

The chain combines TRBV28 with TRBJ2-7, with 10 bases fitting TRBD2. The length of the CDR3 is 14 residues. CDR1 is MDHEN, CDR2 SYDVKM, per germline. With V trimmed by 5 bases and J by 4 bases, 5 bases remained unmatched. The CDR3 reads CASSTSGIWYEQYF. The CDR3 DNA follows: TGTGCCAGCAGTACTAGCGGGATTTGGTACGAGCAGTACTTC.

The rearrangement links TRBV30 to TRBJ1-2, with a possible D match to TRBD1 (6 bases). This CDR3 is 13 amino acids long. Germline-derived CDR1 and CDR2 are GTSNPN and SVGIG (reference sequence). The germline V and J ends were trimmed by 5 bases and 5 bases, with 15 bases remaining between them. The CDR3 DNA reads TGTGCCTGGCAACCGACAGGTTTTTATGGCTACACCTTC. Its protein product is CAWQPTGFYGYTF.